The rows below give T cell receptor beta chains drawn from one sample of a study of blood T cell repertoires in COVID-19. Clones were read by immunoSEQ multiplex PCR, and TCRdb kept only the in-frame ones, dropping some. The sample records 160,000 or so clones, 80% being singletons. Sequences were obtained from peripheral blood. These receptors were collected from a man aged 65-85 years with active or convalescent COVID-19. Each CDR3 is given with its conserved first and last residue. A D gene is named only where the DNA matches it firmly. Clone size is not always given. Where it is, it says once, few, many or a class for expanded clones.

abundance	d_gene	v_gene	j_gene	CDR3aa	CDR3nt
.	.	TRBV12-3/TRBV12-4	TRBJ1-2	CASSSTWGYTF	TGTGCCAGCAGCTCGACTTGGGGCTACACCTTC
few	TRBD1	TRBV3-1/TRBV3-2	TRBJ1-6	CASSQANRGSPLHF	TGTGCCAGCAGCCAAGCCAACAGGGGTTCACCCCTCCACTTT
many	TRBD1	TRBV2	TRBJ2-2	CASSERTGTGELFF	TGTGCCAGCAGTGAACGGACAGGAACCGGGGAGCTGTTTTTT
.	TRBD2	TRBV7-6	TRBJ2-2	CASTLAGVYTGELFF	TGTGCCAGCACCCTAGCGGGAGTTTACACCGGGGAGCTGTTTTTT
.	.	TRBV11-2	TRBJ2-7	CASSLGQTSDYEQYF	TGTGCCAGCAGCTTAGGACAGACCTCTGACTACGAGCAGTACTTC
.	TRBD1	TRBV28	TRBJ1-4	CASSLYTGGFSEKLFF	TGTGCCAGCAGTTTATACACAGGGGGCTTCTCTGAAAAACTGTTTTTT
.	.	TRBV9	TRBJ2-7	CASSQRDTVAYEQYF	TGTGCCAGCAGCCAACGGGACACCGTGGCCTACGAGCAGTACTTC
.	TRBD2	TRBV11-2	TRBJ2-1	CASSLMRGGSVEQFF	TGTGCCAGCAGCTTAATGCGGGGGGGCTCGGTTGAGCAGTTCTTC
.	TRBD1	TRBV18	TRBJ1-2	CASSPPQGAHGYTF	TGTGCCAGCTCACCACCCCAGGGGGCGCACGGCTACACCTTC
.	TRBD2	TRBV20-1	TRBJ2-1	CSASETSGSNEQFF	TGCAGTGCTAGTGAGACTAGCGGGAGCAATGAGCAGTTCTTC
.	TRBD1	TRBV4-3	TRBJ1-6	CASSLQGVLGSPLHF	TGCGCCAGCAGCCTCCAGGGGGTACTGGGTTCACCCCTCCACTTT
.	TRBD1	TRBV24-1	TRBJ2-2	CATSDPGQGVGTGELFF	TGTGCCACCAGTGATCCCGGACAGGGCGTAGGCACCGGGGAGCTGTTTTTT